A single sample gave rise to the 11 T cell receptor beta chains below, sequenced in a study of blood T cell repertoires in COVID-19. The data were produced by immunoSEQ multiplex PCR, yet TCRdb's version contains in-frame clones alone and is incomplete. The sample consists of under 250,000 clones, 85% to 90% of them appearing once. The source material was PBMCs or T cells enriched from blood (not recorded which). These receptors were collected from a man aged 35-49 years who had recovered from COVID-19.

This sequence joins TRBV18 and TRBJ2-1, with 13 bases matching TRBD2. The junction had 8 bases not matched to a gene; V was cut back by 5 bases and J by 7 bases. There are 16 residues in the CDR3. The germline V gene encodes CDR1 KGHSH and CDR2 LQKENI. The CDR3 reads CASSTKLAGGRNEQFF. The CDR3 DNA follows: TGTGCCAGCTCAACGAAACTAGCGGGGGGGCGGAATGAGCAGTTCTTC.

V gene TRBV27 combines with J gene TRBJ1-6, with 7 bases fitting TRBD1. The CDR3 is 15 amino acids. Per the germline V gene, CDR1 is MNHEY and CDR2 is SMNVEV (reference sequence). The trim removed 2 bases at V and 10 bases at J, leaving 8 bases unmatched. CDR3 sequence: CASSLGGTVPSPLHF. The CDR3 DNA sequence: TGTGCCAGCAGTTTAGGGGGGACAGTCCCCTCACCCCTCCACTTT.

This chain links TRBV27 with TRBJ2-7; 15 positions agree with TRBD2. Looked up from germline, CDR1 is MNHEY and CDR2 is SMNVEV (reference sequence). V dropped 2 bases and J dropped 5; count of bases not matched to a gene: 7. The CDR3 spans 17 residues. The CDR3 region has the DNA TGTGCCAGCAGTTTAAGAGGGACTAGCGGGAGGAGAGACGAGCAGTACTTC. Translation gives CASSLRGTSGRRDEQYF.

The chain couples TRBV27 to TRBJ2-4, with TRBD1 matching 8 bases. The ends lost 5 bases at V and 7 bases at J; junction bases unmatched: 10. Germline V gives CDR1 MNHEY, CDR2 SMNVEV (reference sequence). This CDR3 contains 15 residues. The CDR3 spells CASSQSRQGRNIQYF. The CDR3 coding sequence is TGTGCCAGCAGTCAATCCCGACAGGGGAGGAACATTCAGTACTTC.

The chain has TRBV7-9 and TRBJ1-1; a possible D gene is TRBD1 (5 bases). The CDR3 spans 16 residues. V was shortened by 4 bases and J by 1 base, with 16 bases between the two germline ends. Per the germline V gene, CDR1 is SEHNR and CDR2 is FQNEAQ (reference sequence). CDR3 in amino acids: CASSSTPGGGNTEAFF. The CDR3, as DNA: TGTGCCAGCAGCTCCACCCCCGGCGGGGGGAACACTGAAGCTTTCTTT. Full variable domain (missing parts from reference TRBV7-9 and TRBJ1-1): DTGVSQNPRHKITKRGQNVTFRCDPISEHNRLYWYRQTLGQGPEFLTYFQNEAQLEKSRLLSDRFSAERPKGSFSTLEIQRTEQGDSAMYLCASSSTPGGGNTEAFFGQGTRLTVV.

The chain employs TRBV7-9 and TRBJ2-1, with 11 bases identical to TRBD1. This CDR3 has 16 residues. Per the germline V gene, CDR1 is SEHNR and CDR2 is FQNEAQ (reference sequence). Trimming at V came to 2 bases and at J to 8 bases, leaving 8 bases not matched to a gene. The CDR3 DNA follows: TGTGCCAGCAGCTTAACCCGGGACAGGGGGTGGGATGAGCAGTTCTTC. Translation: CASSLTRDRGWDEQFF.

The chain carries TRBV7-6 and TRBJ1-1; TRBD1 aligns across 10 bases. The germline V gene encodes CDR1 SGHVS and CDR2 FNYEAQ. The CDR3 loop spans 16 amino acids. Losses at the gene ends were 3 bases for V and 1 base for J; bases not matched to a gene: 5. The CDR3 sequence: CASSLGTGASNTEAFF. The DNA of the CDR3 is TGTGCCAGCAGCTTGGGGACAGGGGCTTCGAACACTGAAGCTTTCTTT.

The V call is TRBV7-9, the J call TRBJ2-2; D possibly corresponds to TRBD1 (6 bases). Between the trimmed V and J ends, which lost 2 bases and 6 bases, there was a span of 10 bases. This CDR3 spans 14 amino acids. Germline CDR1 is SEHNR and CDR2 is FQNEAQ (reference sequence). CDR3 nucleotide sequence: TGTGCCAGCAGCTTATGGGGGACACCCGGGGAGCTGTTTTTT. Translated: CASSLWGTPGELFF.

Here the CDR3 DNA reads TGTGCCAGTAGCCTTAATCAGGGGAGCACTGAAGCTTTCTTT. Protein: CASSLNQGSTEAFF. The chain uses TRBV19 and TRBJ1-1, with D perhaps matching TRBD1 (6 bases). Germline V lookup: CDR1 LNHDA, CDR2 SQIVND (reference sequence). This CDR3 region has 14 residues. Trimming shortened V by 6 bases and J by 4 bases, and 15 bases separated the two germline ends.

This rearrangement joins TRBV9 to TRBJ1-1; no firm D call. Trimming pared 3 bases from V and 0 bases from J, leaving 6 bases between. The CDR3 loop spans 13 amino acids. In germline, CDR1 is SGDLS, CDR2 YYNGEE. The CDR3 loop is CASSDRLNTEAFF. In DNA, the CDR3 is TGTGCCAGCAGCGACCGGTTGAACACTGAAGCTTTCTTT.

The genes are TRBV27 and TRBJ1-2; D is ambiguous. V lost 2 bases and J 7 bases, leaving 17 bases between the germline ends. This CDR3 has 15 residues. Germline V gene lookup returns CDR1 MNHEY and CDR2 SMNVEV (reference sequence). In DNA, the CDR3 is TGTGCCAGCAGTTTAAGCGGCGCACCCGTGGGTGGCTACACCTTC. As protein: CASSLSGAPVGGYTF.